The next 9 T cell receptor beta chains were all read from a single sample in a study of cytomegalovirus exposure and HLA in healthy donors. A multiplex PCR was run with 60 Vbeta primers and 13 Jbeta primers. Generated by immunoSEQ multiplex PCR, the TCRdb table keeps only in-frame clones and is missing some. The top ten clones hold around 1.4% of a sample with roughly 180,000 clones, approximately 85% of them seen once. What was sequenced was PBMCs. Source of these receptors: a girl aged 10 to 17 in good health and CMV-seropositive.

The chain has TRBV23-1 and TRBJ2-3, with TRBD2 matching over 9 bases. TRBV23-1 falls under the ORF class, with uncertain function. The CDR3 has 17 amino acids. V shed 0 bases, J shed 1 base, and the junction held 5 bases outside the gene matches. CDR3 sequence reads: CASSQSEQRGGTDTQYF. CDR3 nucleotide sequence: TGCGCCAGCAGTCAATCAGAGCAGCGGGGGGGCACAGATACGCAGTATTTT.

The gene calls are TRBV14 and TRBJ2-2; a weak D match, TRBD1 (5 bases). The CDR3 contains 15 residues. V was pared by 4 bases and J by 0 bases, with 9 bases between. Germline loops: CDR1 SGHDN, CDR2 FVKESK. The DNA of the CDR3 is TGTGCCAGCAGCCCGGTCAGGGCGAACACCGGGGAGCTGTTTTTT. It yields the protein CASSPVRANTGELFF.

This sequence joins TRBV9 and TRBJ2-3, with TRBD1 identical over 8 bases. The V gene's germline CDR1 is SGDLS and CDR2 YYNGEE. Unmatched junction bases numbered 8, after V lost 4 bases and J lost 4 bases. This CDR3 is built from 15 residues. DNA for the CDR3: TGTGCCAGCAGCCGGACAGGGTGGAGATCAGATACGCAGTATTTT. It yields the protein CASSRTGWRSDTQYF.

This clone appeared a few times. At the DNA level, this CDR3 is encoded by other sequences in the same sample as well. This sequence joins TRBV5-1 and TRBJ2-5, with D uncertain. The CDR3 length is 11 residues. The V gene lost 4 bases and the J gene lost 2 bases, with 3 bases spanning the gap. Germline-derived CDR1 and CDR2 are SGHRS and YFSETQ. The CDR3 sequence is CASSLQETQYF. CDR3 nucleotides: TGCGCCAGCAGCCTTCAAGAGACCCAGTACTTC. The full variable domain, rest sourced from reference TRBV5-1 and TRBJ2-5, is KAGVTQTPRYLIKTRGQQVTLSCSPISGHRSVSWYQQTPGQGLQFLFEYFSETQRNKGNFPGRFSGRQFSNSRSEMNVSTLELGDSALYLCASSLQETQYFGPGTRLLVL.

CDR3 sequence reads: CASSPSGLHYEQYF. The CDR3 DNA is TGTGCCAGCAGCCCCTCGGGACTTCATTACGAGCAGTACTTC. The chain couples TRBV9 to TRBJ2-7; possibly TRBD2 for D (6 bases). Trimming shortened V by 4 bases and J by 4 bases, and 15 bases separated the two germline ends. From germline, CDR1 is SGDLS and CDR2 YYNGEE. This CDR3 has 14 amino acids. The full variable domain, rest sourced from reference TRBV9 and TRBJ2-7, is DSGVTQTPKHLITATGQRVTLRCSPRSGDLSVYWYQQSLDQGLQFLIQYYNGEERAKGNILERFSAQQFPDLHSELNLSSLELGDSALYFCASSPSGLHYEQYFGPGTRLTVT.

The rearrangement joins TRBV5-4 to TRBJ2-5; the D gene is possibly TRBD2 (5 bases). Germline V gene lookup returns CDR1 SGHNT and CDR2 YYREEE (reference sequence). V was clipped by 2 bases and J by 2 bases, with 13 bases between them. The CDR3 is made up of 15 amino acids. CDR3 in amino acids: CASSFSLAGQETQYF. For the CDR3, the DNA is TGTGCCAGCAGCTTTAGTCTAGCCGGTCAAGAGACCCAGTACTTC.

The chain joins TRBV6-6 to TRBJ1-4; a possible D gene is TRBD1 (6 bases). Germline V CDR1 and CDR2: MNHNY, SVGAGI (reference sequence). The length of the CDR3 is 13 residues. Trimming pared 2 bases from V and 11 bases from J, leaving 12 bases between. CDR3 residues: CASSYAGTNKLFF. The CDR3 nucleotides read TGTGCCAGCAGTTACGCCGGGACAAACAAACTGTTTTTT.

The V and J genes are TRBV4-3 and TRBJ1-6; 8 positions match TRBD1. The CDR3 has 16 residues. The germline CDR1 and CDR2 sequences are LGHNA and YSLEER. Losses at the gene ends were 1 base for V and 9 bases for J; bases not matched to a gene: 8. The CDR3 bases are TGCGCCAGCAGCCAAGGTTCGACAGGGGATGGTTCACCCCTCCACTTT. It translates to CASSQGSTGDGSPLHF.

V gene TRBV2 combines with J gene TRBJ1-6; 8 bases map to TRBD1. CDR1 is SNHLY and CDR2 is FYNNEI in the germline V gene. The J segment lost 9 bases and the V segment lost 2 bases, leaving 6 bases of the junction unmatched. The CDR3 has 15 residues. The CDR3 region is CASSETRTGTSPLHF. The CDR3 DNA follows: TGTGCCAGCAGTGAAACGCGGACAGGGACTTCACCCCTCCACTTT.